This T cell receptor (beta chain) was retrieved from a study of post-analysis software for immune sequencing data. Study context: Patients with relapsing-remitting, secondary progressive and progressive-relapsing multiple sclerosis courses were all represented. Study-level findings and limits: A significant reduction in normalized Chao1 diversity was observed in multiple sclerosis patients versus controls. The authors found that F measure strongly co-clustered same-batch samples. TRBV5-6, TRBV5-1 and TRBV20-1 belonged to a set of roughly 5 TRBV segments that were more frequent in patients than controls.

With regard to this clonotype: Its antigen is undetermined.

The authors incorporated unique molecular identifiers into the TCR beta cDNA libraries. T cells numbering about 0.95 to 10 million yielded roughly 0.5 million cDNA molecules. MiXCR, run by TCRdb on the PCR reads, gives a single entry per CDR3 protein. The table lists roughly 730,000 distinct CDR3 sequences, about 32% of them singletons. This CDR3 is built from 15 residues. From germline, CDR1 is MGHRA and CDR2 YSYEKL. V lost 4 bases to trimming and J lost 4 bases, with 14 bases between them. Material for sequencing was blood. The rearrangement uses TRBV4-1 and TRBJ2-4, with D unclear. The sequence came from a girl under 18 with multiple sclerosis. In DNA form, the CDR3 reads TGCGCCAGCAGCCCAGAAGAGACCTTAAAAAACATTCAGTACTTC. Translating it yields CASSPEETLKNIQYF.